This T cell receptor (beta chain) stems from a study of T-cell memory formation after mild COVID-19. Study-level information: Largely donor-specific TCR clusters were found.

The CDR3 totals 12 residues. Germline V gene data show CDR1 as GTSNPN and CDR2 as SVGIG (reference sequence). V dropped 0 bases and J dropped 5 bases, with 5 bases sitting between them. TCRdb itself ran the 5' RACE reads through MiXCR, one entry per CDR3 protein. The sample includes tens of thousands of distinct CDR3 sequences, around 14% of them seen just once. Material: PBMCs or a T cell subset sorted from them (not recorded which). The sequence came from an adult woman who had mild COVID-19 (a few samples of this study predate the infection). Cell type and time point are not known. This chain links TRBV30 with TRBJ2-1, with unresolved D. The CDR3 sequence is CAWSVGDNEQFF. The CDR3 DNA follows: TGTGCCTGGAGTGTAGGAGACAATGAGCAGTTCTTC.